These T cell receptor beta chains were read from a single sample in a study of blood T cell repertoires in COVID-19. Clones were sequenced by immunoSEQ multiplex PCR, and TCRdb holds only the in-frame ones, with some missing. The data show a few hundred thousand clones, roughly nine tenths seen once. What was sequenced was peripheral blood. The receptors were sampled from a woman in her 30s with COVID-19, enrolled during active disease. Each CDR3 is given with its conserved first and last residue. D genes are given only for firm matches. Some rows have no size entry. The others give once, few or many, or a class for an expanded clone.

TRBJ1-6	TRBV5-4	NA	TRBD1	CASSPAGTGSSPLHF	TGTGCCAGCAGCCCCGCCGGGACAGGGAGTTCACCCCTCCACTTT
TRBJ2-5	TRBV11-2	NA	TRBD1	CASSQGTVGDETQYF	TGTGCCAGCAGCCAGGGGACAGTCGGCGACGAGACCCAGTACTTC
TRBJ2-1	TRBV5-1	NA	TRBD2	CASSLHQLAGGYNEQFF	TGCGCCAGCAGCTTGCACCAACTAGCGGGGGGGTACAATGAGCAGTTCTTC
TRBJ1-1	TRBV4-1	NA	NA	CASSHFQGTEAFF	TGCGCCAGCAGCCACTTTCAGGGTACTGAAGCTTTCTTT
TRBJ1-1	TRBV7-9	NA	NA	CASSLARNTEAFF	TGTGCCAGCAGCTTAGCTAGGAACACTGAAGCTTTCTTT
TRBJ2-7	TRBV5-4	NA	NA	CASSLVGAGFNHEQYF	TGTGCCAGCAGCTTGGTGGGAGCGGGCTTTAACCACGAGCAGTACTTC
TRBJ1-5	TRBV27	NA	TRBD1	CASGRGGQPQHF	TGTGCCAGCGGACGAGGGGGCCAGCCCCAGCATTTT
TRBJ2-7	TRBV7-6	NA	TRBD1	CASSLTGTAYEQYF	TGTGCCAGCAGCTTAACCGGGACAGCCTACGAGCAGTACTTC
TRBJ2-3	TRBV5-1	NA	NA	CASSLRGPDTQYF	TGCGCCAGCAGCTTGAGGGGCCCAGATACGCAGTATTTT
TRBJ2-2	TRBV27	NA	TRBD2	CASSFSGGYTGELFF	TGTGCCAGCAGTTTTAGCGGGGGTTACACCGGGGAGCTGTTTTTT
TRBJ1-3	TRBV2	once	NA	CASSDIPGAGGNTIYF	TGTGCCAGCAGTGACATTCCGGGAGCAGGTGGAAACACCATATATTTT
TRBJ1-6	TRBV12-5	NA	NA	CASGFDPGSYNSPLHF	TGTGCTAGTGGTTTCGACCCAGGGTCTTATAATTCACCCCTCCACTTT
TRBJ2-3	TRBV7-2	once	TRBD1	CASRTGQGSYTQYF	TGTGCCAGCAGGACCGGACAGGGTTCCTATACGCAGTATTTT